These T cell receptor beta chains were read from a single sample in a study of T-cell reconstitution after alpha-beta-depleted transplantation in children. A single record per CDR3 protein comes from TCRdb applying MiXCR to the PCR reads. The sample holds roughly 340,000 distinct CDR3 sequences, 15% to 20% seen once. The sequencing used PBMCs, mostly from graft donor cells, collected 360 days after TCRalphabeta/CD19-depleted stem cell transplant. The receptors originated from a male patient aged 2 to 9 who had a stem cell transplant for acute lymphoblastic leukemia, so the T cells may come from the graft donor. The CDR3 runs from the conserved cysteine through the conserved F or W. The D gene is left open where the match is weak. Clone size is stated in some rows and not others, as once, few, many or a class when expanded.

CDR3 protein | CDR3 DNA | clone size | J gene | V gene | D gene
CASSYPTLTGQFSYEQYF | TGTGCCAGCAGTTACCCAACCCTAACTGGACAGTTCTCCTACGAGCAGTACTTC | few | TRBJ2-7 | TRBV6-2/TRBV6-3 | NA
CASSQVGGALAVNIQYF | TGTGCCAGCAGCCAAGTAGGTGGGGCTTTGGCCGTGAACATTCAGTACTTC | NA | TRBJ2-4 | TRBV14 | NA
CSARGDLSSYNEQFF | TGCAGTGCTAGAGGGGACTTGAGCTCCTACAATGAGCAGTTCTTC | NA | TRBJ2-1 | TRBV20-1 | NA
CSVAGRTSQETQYF | TGCAGCGTTGCCGGGAGGACTAGCCAAGAGACCCAGTACTTC | many | TRBJ2-5 | TRBV29-1 | TRBD2
CASSLAGDGTDTQYF | TGTGCCAGCAGCCTAGCGGGAGACGGCACAGATACGCAGTATTTT | many | TRBJ2-3 | TRBV28 | TRBD2
CASSATPGQRGFF | TGTGCCAGCAGTGCTACCCCCGGACAAAGGGGGTTCTTC | few | TRBJ2-1 | TRBV28 | NA
CSASRTSGYNEQFF | TGCAGTGCTAGCCGGACTAGCGGATACAATGAGCAGTTCTTC | many | TRBJ2-1 | TRBV20-1 | TRBD2
CASSRDYPRGIQYF | TGTGCCAGCAGCCGGGACTACCCAAGAGGCATTCAGTACTTC | NA | TRBJ2-4 | TRBV7-2 | TRBD2
CASSQAETFPNTGELFF | TGTGCCAGCAGCCAAGCGGAGACATTCCCGAACACCGGGGAGCTGTTTTTT | many | TRBJ2-2 | TRBV14 | NA
CASSLEAPARGGYTF | TGTGCCAGCAGTTTAGAAGCCCCCGCCCGGGGTGGCTACACCTTC | few | TRBJ1-2 | TRBV12-3/TRBV12-4 | NA
CSVEGRRSYNEQFF | TGCAGCGTTGAGGGTAGGCGCTCCTACAATGAGCAGTTCTTC | many | TRBJ2-1 | TRBV29-1 | NA
CASSVVAGGAGAQYF | TGTGCCAGCAGTGTCGTAGCGGGAGGCGCCGGAGCGCAGTATTTT | few | TRBJ2-3 | TRBV12-3/TRBV12-4 | TRBD2
CASSFLAAPSTDTQYF | TGTGCCAGCAGCTTCTTAGCGGCGCCTAGCACAGATACGCAGTATTTT | NA | TRBJ2-3 | TRBV11-2 | NA
CASSLKNTQYF | TGCGCCAGCAGCTTGAAAAATACGCAGTATTTT | NA | TRBJ2-3 | TRBV5-1 | NA
CSAGRGQGIRKLFF | TGCAGTGCTGGCCGGGGACAGGGTATTAGAAAACTGTTTTTT | few | TRBJ1-4 | TRBV20-1 | TRBD1
CASSPRTSPRGNEQYF | TGTGCCAGCAGTCCCCGGACTAGCCCTCGGGGGAACGAGCAGTACTTC | NA | TRBJ2-7 | TRBV6-2/TRBV6-3 | TRBD2
CATRAGGENEQFF | TGTGCCACCCGGGCAGGGGGAGAGAATGAGCAGTTCTTC | few | TRBJ2-1 | TRBV12-3/TRBV12-4 | TRBD1
CASSSRGYESYEQYF | TGTGCCAGCAGCTCCCGGGGTTATGAGTCCTACGAGCAGTACTTC | few | TRBJ2-7 | TRBV7-9 | NA
CASGRSVAGDNEQFF | TGTGCCAGCGGCCGTTCCGTAGCGGGAGACAATGAGCAGTTCTTC | NA | TRBJ2-1 | TRBV6-2/TRBV6-3 | TRBD2
CASGGRGTVYNEQFF | TGTGCCAGCGGTGGTCGCGGGACTGTCTACAATGAGCAGTTCTTC | NA | TRBJ2-1 | TRBV25-1 | NA
CASDPRQGNSPLHF | TGCGCCAGCGACCCCCGACAGGGCAATTCACCCCTCCACTTT | few | TRBJ1-6 | TRBV4-1 | TRBD1
CASSQEGGGTDTQYF | TGCGCCAGCAGCCAAGAGGGGGGGGGCACAGATACGCAGTATTTT | few | TRBJ2-3 | TRBV4-3 | TRBD2
CATSSLGYRGPKTQYF | TGTGCCACCAGCAGTTTAGGTTACAGGGGGCCGAAGACCCAGTACTTC | NA | TRBJ2-5 | TRBV15 | TRBD1
CSARTRFSGSTDTQYF | TGCAGTGCTAGAACCCGGTTTAGCGGAAGCACAGATACGCAGTATTTT | NA | TRBJ2-3 | TRBV20-1 | NA
CASSLGTSVYNEQFF | TGTGCCAGCAGCTTAGGGACTAGCGTTTACAATGAGCAGTTCTTC | many | TRBJ2-1 | TRBV7-3 | TRBD2
CASSLVLPRPQLLAKNTGELFF | TGTGCCAGCAGCTTAGTTCTTCCCCGGCCCCAGTTACTAGCGAAGAACACCGGGGAGCTGTTTTTT | NA | TRBJ2-2 | TRBV11-2 | TRBD2
CASSRLAGVRGQETQYF | TGTGCCAGCAGCCGACTAGCGGGAGTTCGAGGGCAAGAGACCCAGTACTTC | NA | TRBJ2-5 | TRBV5-6 | TRBD2
CSASGIRPGWETQYF | TGCAGTGCTAGTGGGATTCGACCGGGTTGGGAGACCCAGTACTTC | few | TRBJ2-5 | TRBV20-1 | NA
CASRGGRLDNEQFF | TGTGCCAGCAGGGGGGGGCGGTTAGACAATGAGCAGTTCTTC | many | TRBJ2-1 | TRBV12-3/TRBV12-4 | NA
CASSLGSSGDSTDTQYF | TGTGCCAGCAGCCTGGGGTCTAGCGGAGATAGCACAGATACGCAGTATTTT | NA | TRBJ2-3 | TRBV7-9 | TRBD2
CASSMGTGVNTEAFF | TGTGCCAGCAGTATGGGGACAGGGGTGAACACTGAAGCTTTCTTT | NA | TRBJ1-1 | TRBV12-3/TRBV12-4 | TRBD1
CASSLLREGLSTDTQYF | TGTGCCAGCAGCTTATTGCGGGAGGGCCTTAGCACAGATACGCAGTATTTT | NA | TRBJ2-3 | TRBV7-6 | TRBD2
CARRTAREDYEQYF | TGTGCCAGACGGACCGCCAGGGAAGACTACGAGCAGTACTTC | few | TRBJ2-7 | TRBV6-1 | NA
CASSHLTPLWNTEAFF | TGTGCCAGCAGCCACTTGACACCGCTGTGGAACACTGAAGCTTTCTTT | few | TRBJ1-1 | TRBV5-5 | NA
CSARGVSGNTIYF | TGCAGTGCCCGAGGTGTCTCTGGAAACACCATATATTTT | few | TRBJ1-3 | TRBV20-1 | NA
CASSQASGREGDTQYF | TGCGCCAGCAGCCAGGCAAGCGGGAGGGAGGGAGATACGCAGTATTTT | NA | TRBJ2-3 | TRBV4-3 | TRBD2
CASSQDLAGEETQYF | TGTGCCAGCAGCCAAGATCTAGCGGGAGAAGAGACCCAGTACTTC | few | TRBJ2-5 | TRBV4-2 | TRBD2
CASSYHNSPLHF | TGTGCCAGCAGTTACCATAATTCACCCCTCCACTTT | few | TRBJ1-6 | TRBV6-5 | NA
CASSPIVSVGGMETQYF | TGTGCCAGCTCACCTATCGTCTCAGTCGGCGGGATGGAGACCCAGTACTTC | few | TRBJ2-5 | TRBV18 | NA
CASSLGTKKAYEQYF | TGCGCCAGCAGCCTGGGGACAAAGAAGGCCTACGAGCAGTACTTC | NA | TRBJ2-7 | TRBV5-1 | NA
CSAPPPLGLYNEQFF | TGCAGTGCCCCACCGCCCCTGGGTCTCTACAATGAGCAGTTCTTC | many | TRBJ2-1 | TRBV20-1 | NA
CASSLAWLDYPNTGELFF | TGTGCCAGCAGCTTGGCATGGTTGGACTATCCCAACACCGGGGAGCTGTTTTTT | few | TRBJ2-2 | TRBV5-4 | NA